The 27 T cell receptor beta chains below all came from one sample that was sequenced in a study of T cells in Graves' hyperthyroidism and ophthalmopathy. Amplification of TCR beta CDR3 regions was performed using RNA transcripts as template. An initial round of RT-PCR targeting the TCR CDR3 relied on the HTBI primer set. TCRdb recomputed calls from the multiplex PCR reads with MiXCR, one row per CDR3 protein. This repertoire shows approximately 590,000 distinct CDR3 sequences, about a sixth found once; its top ten account for about 7%. Sequencing was performed on blood. The receptors here all came from a woman aged 25 to 39 with Graves' hyperthyroidism.

This clonotype was observed at least ten times. The chain links TRBV27 to TRBJ2-1; 8 bases are shared with TRBD1. CDR3 length equals 13 residues. The germline V gene encodes CDR1 MNHEY and CDR2 SMNVEV (reference sequence). Trimming cost V 2 bases and J 8 bases; bases outside gene matches: 2. Here the CDR3 reads CASSLQGAYEQFF. CDR3 nucleotides: TGTGCCAGCAGTTTACAGGGGGCCTATGAGCAGTTCTTC.

In this sample, this clonotype turned up a few times. The rearrangement uses TRBV7-9 and TRBJ2-7; 12 bases are a match to TRBD1. The germline V gene encodes CDR1 SEHNR and CDR2 FQNEAQ (reference sequence). V dropped 1 base and J dropped 6; count of bases not matched to a gene: 4. The CDR3 is 15 amino acids. Here the CDR3 DNA reads TGTGCCAGCAGCTTAGACCGGGACAGGGGGCTCGAGCAGTACTTC. Amino acids: CASSLDRDRGLEQYF.

The chain is built from TRBV9 and TRBJ2-3, with D possibly matching TRBD2 (5 bases). V was cut by 3 bases and J by 2 bases, with 16 bases left in between. The CDR3 length is 16 residues. Germline V CDR1 and CDR2: SGDLS, YYNGEE. CDR3 region: CASSGRSGSSTDTQYF. CDR3 coding DNA: TGTGCCAGCAGCGGACGGTCGGGATCGTCCACAGATACGCAGTATTTT.

This clonotype was seen many times. The rearrangement uses TRBV6-1 and TRBJ2-3, with D possibly TRBD1 on 5 matching bases. The V and J ends lost 5 bases and 5 bases respectively, with 17 bases between them. The CDR3 is made up of 15 amino acids. The germline V gene has CDR1 MNHNS and CDR2 SASEGT. The CDR3 protein is CASSYRAGRRDTQYF. The CDR3 DNA is TGTGCCAGCAGTTATCGGGCAGGGCGCAGAGATACGCAGTATTTT.

With regard to this clonotype: This may come from a read error, since a much larger clone is one base off. The chain is built from TRBV2 and TRBJ2-7, with TRBD1 matching 7 bases. V dropped 7 bases and J dropped 4; count of bases not matched to a gene: 10. This CDR3 region has 14 residues. Germline CDR1 is SNHLY and CDR2 is FYNNEI. CDR3 residues: CASTHGTEIYEQYF. CDR3 in DNA: TGTGCCAGCACCCATGGGACAGAGATTTACGAGCAGTACTTC.

This clonotype was picked up a small number of times. This chain uses TRBV5-4 with TRBJ2-7, with TRBD2 as a possible D gene (5 bases). Germline V lookup: CDR1 SGHNT, CDR2 YYREEE (reference sequence). V was trimmed by 0 bases and J by 7 bases, leaving 14 bases between them. This CDR3 comprises 14 residues. CDR3: CASSLVPAVGEQYF. CDR3 nucleotides: TGTGCCAGCAGCTTGGTACCAGCGGTTGGTGAGCAGTACTTC.

This sequence joins TRBV20-1 and TRBJ1-4; 11 bases align to TRBD1. J was trimmed by 8 bases and V by 6 bases; bases with no gene match: 11. The germline V gene encodes CDR1 DFQATT and CDR2 SNEGSKA (reference sequence). The CDR3 runs 15 residues. Written as DNA, the CDR3 is TGCAGTGCCCCCGGGACAGGGGGAGGGTTGGAAAAACTGTTTTTT. Protein product: CSAPGTGGGLEKLFF.

This clonotype was seen ten or more times. V gene TRBV7-2 combines with J gene TRBJ1-2, with D unresolved. V was cut by 4 bases and J by 4 bases, with 13 bases left in between. From germline, CDR1 is SGHTA and CDR2 FQGNSA. The CDR3 extends over 14 amino acids. The CDR3 spells CASSSRQGGYGYTF. The CDR3 DNA reads TGTGCCAGCAGCTCCCGCCAAGGCGGCTATGGCTACACCTTC.

This clonotype was counted at least ten times. The chain carries TRBV20-1 and TRBJ2-3; 8 bases are a match to TRBD2. The CDR3 spans 15 residues. The germline CDR1 and CDR2 sequences are DFQATT and SNEGSKA (reference sequence). Trimming took 3 bases from V and 5 from J; bases not matched to a gene: 10. This CDR3 is CSARGLAGRIDTQYF. DNA of the CDR3: TGCAGTGCTAGGGGGCTAGCGGGCCGTATAGATACGCAGTATTTT.

This clonotype was detected many times. The chain couples TRBV11-2 to TRBJ2-3, with 10 bases lining up with TRBD1. Germline assignment: CDR1 SGHAT and CDR2 FQNNGV. V lost 1 base, J lost 13 bases, and 5 bases stayed unmatched. The CDR3 extends over 13 amino acids. In DNA form, the CDR3 reads TGTGCCAGCAGCTTAGCTTGGGACAGGGGAAAGTATTTT. Translating gives CASSLAWDRGKYF.

In this sample, this clonotype turned up a few times. The V gene is TRBV6-2 or TRBV6-3, the J gene TRBJ2-3; TRBD2 is a possible D gene (6 bases). Germline V gene lookup returns CDR1 MNHEY and CDR2 SVGEGT. Trimming cost V 0 bases and J 2 bases, with 15 bases left between them. CDR3 size: 17 residues. The CDR3 region is CASSYSSSGPYTDTQYF. CDR3 sequence (DNA): TGTGCCAGCAGTTACTCGTCCAGCGGGCCTTACACAGATACGCAGTATTTT.

The chain couples TRBV7-6 to TRBJ2-5, with TRBD2 identical over 8 bases. This CDR3 has 16 residues. With V trimmed by 5 bases and J by 1 base, 9 bases remained unmatched. Germline V gives CDR1 SGHVS, CDR2 FNYEAQ. The CDR3 loop is CASSVLAGRTQETQYF. The CDR3 bases are TGTGCCAGCAGCGTCCTAGCGGGCCGGACCCAAGAGACCCAGTACTTC.

The chain has TRBV19 and TRBJ1-2; the D is unclear. The V gene's germline CDR1 is LNHDA and CDR2 SQIVND (reference sequence). With 5 bases removed from V and 2 bases from J, the gap between germline ends came to 9 bases. The CDR3 extends over 13 amino acids. This CDR3 is CASSGGTNYGYTF. CDR3 sequence (DNA): TGTGCCAGTAGTGGAGGAACCAACTATGGCTACACCTTC. Filled out from reference TRBV19 and TRBJ1-2, the complete variable domain reads DGGITQSPKYLFRKEGQNVTLSCEQNLNHDAMYWYRQDPGQGLRLIYYSQIVNDFQKGDIAEGYSVSREKKESFPLTVTSAQKNPTAFYLCASSGGTNYGYTFGSGTRLTVV.

This clonotype came up a few times. The rearrangement uses TRBV6-2 or TRBV6-3 and TRBJ2-2; 10 positions agree with TRBD2. J gave up 4 bases and V 7 bases, and 6 bases lay outside the gene matches. The CDR3 totals 15 residues. Germline values: CDR1 MNHEY, CDR2 SVGEGT. The CDR3 loop reads CASTRSGRGTGELFF. The CDR3 DNA reads TGTGCCAGCACTCGCAGCGGGAGGGGCACCGGGGAGCTGTTTTTT.

This clonotype was seen repeatedly, ten times or more. The chain recombines TRBV2 with TRBJ2-3, with D perhaps TRBD2 (6 bases). The germline V gene encodes CDR1 SNHLY and CDR2 FYNNEI. V was shortened by 6 bases and J by 2 bases, with 21 bases between the two germline ends. CDR3 length equals 17 residues. The CDR3 here is CASRPTGTATATDTQYF. In DNA form, the CDR3 reads TGTGCCAGCAGACCGACCGGGACTGCTACTGCCACAGATACGCAGTATTTT.

This clonotype was seen repeatedly, ten times or more. V is TRBV6-5 and J is TRBJ1-2, with 7 positions matching TRBD1. Germline loops: CDR1 MNHEY, CDR2 SVGAGI. V lost 3 bases, J lost 10 bases, and 5 bases stayed unmatched. The length of the CDR3 is 12 residues. CDR3 in amino acids: CASSYGTDSYTF. The CDR3 bases are TGTGCCAGCAGTTATGGGACAGACTCCTACACCTTC.

This clonotype was seen many times. The rearrangement joins TRBV11-3 to TRBJ2-7; no clear D gene. Germline CDR1 is SGHNT and CDR2 is YENEEA. CDR3 length: 13 amino acids. Between the trimmed V and J ends, which lost 1 base and 5 bases, there was a span of 9 bases. The CDR3: CASSLAPKNEQYF. CDR3 DNA sequence: TGTGCCAGCAGCTTAGCACCCAAGAACGAGCAGTACTTC.

V gene TRBV12-3 or TRBV12-4 combines with J gene TRBJ1-3; D is unclear. The V end was cut by 2 bases, the J end by 0 bases, with 14 bases between. The CDR3 is 17 amino acids. DNA of the CDR3: TGTGCCAGCAGTTTATGGGCTGGGGTTAGCTCTGGAAACACCATATATTTT. Translated: CASSLWAGVSSGNTIYF.

Concerning this clonotype itself: A read error is possible here, since a much larger clone lies one base away. The chain employs TRBV5-1 and TRBJ2-1; 10 bases map to TRBD2. Unmatched junction bases numbered 7, after V lost 3 bases and J lost 4 bases. The CDR3 runs to 16 residues. Germline CDR1 SGHRS, CDR2 YFSETQ. CDR3 in DNA: TGCGCCAGCAGCTCGCTTGGACTAGCGGTATACAATGAGCAGTTCTTC. Protein: CASSSLGLAVYNEQFF.

The chain has TRBV19 and TRBJ1-1; possible D gene TRBD1, 6 bases. V lost 5 bases, J lost 1 base, and 17 bases lay in between. The CDR3 spans 16 residues. In germline, CDR1 is LNHDA, CDR2 SQIVND (reference sequence). The CDR3 sequence: CASSRPQGLENTEAFF. CDR3 DNA sequence: TGTGCCAGTAGTCGACCACAGGGTTTGGAGAACACTGAAGCTTTCTTT.

This clonotype was seen many times. The chain links TRBV5-1 to TRBJ2-1, with a possible D match to TRBD2 (6 bases). The CDR3 runs to 16 residues. Germline values: CDR1 SGHRS, CDR2 YFSETQ. V lost 0 bases and J 7 bases, leaving 17 bases between the germline ends. The CDR3 region is CASSLAYLASRNEQFF. The CDR3 DNA sequence: TGCGCCAGCAGCTTGGCTTATCTAGCGTCGCGGAATGAGCAGTTCTTC.

This clonotype was recorded a few times. The chain couples TRBV19 to TRBJ2-3; 8 bases map to TRBD2. Germline V CDR1 and CDR2: LNHDA, SQIVND (reference sequence). The CDR3 totals 17 residues. Unmatched junction bases numbered 11, after V lost 5 bases and J lost 1 base. CDR3 amino acids: CASSASRGGHRTDTQYF. The CDR3 DNA sequence: TGTGCCAGTAGTGCTAGCCGGGGGGGGCACCGCACAGATACGCAGTATTTT.

This clonotype was picked up many times. The rearrangement joins TRBV3-1 to TRBJ2-1; unclear D gene. Germline V CDR1 and CDR2: LGHDT, YNNKEL (reference sequence). This CDR3 has 15 residues. Deletions cut 1 base from V and 0 bases from J, with 7 bases between. The CDR3 protein is CASSQGTISYNEQFF. For the CDR3, the DNA is TGTGCCAGCAGCCAAGGGACGATCTCCTACAATGAGCAGTTCTTC.

The rearrangement joins TRBV3-1 to TRBJ2-4; TRBD2 matches at 7 bases. V lost 0 bases, J lost 6 bases, and 2 bases stayed unmatched. Per germline, CDR1 LGHDT and CDR2 YNNKEL (reference sequence). The CDR3 loop spans 14 amino acids. The CDR3 here is CASSQDLAVNIQYF. The DNA for the CDR3 is TGTGCCAGCAGCCAAGATCTAGCGGTAAACATTCAGTACTTC. The full variable domain, completed using reference TRBV3-1 and TRBJ2-4, is DTAVSQTPKYLVTQMGNDKSIKCEQNLGHDTMYWYKQDSKKFLKIMFSYNNKELIINETVPNRFSPKSPDKAHLNLHINSLELGDSAVYFCASSQDLAVNIQYFGAGTRLSVL.

This clonotype was seen at least ten times. V and J are TRBV6-2 or TRBV6-3 and TRBJ2-7; TRBD2 aligns across 7 bases. Germline values: CDR1 MNHEY, CDR2 SVGEGT. The CDR3 spans 12 residues. V dropped 5 bases and J dropped 6; count of bases not matched to a gene: 4. The CDR3, as DNA: TGTGCCAGCAGTCCGGGGAGGGTCGAGCAGTACTTC. It codes for CASSPGRVEQYF.

This clonotype occurred many times. V and J are TRBV7-9 and TRBJ2-5; D may match TRBD1 or TRBD2 (6 bases each). This CDR3 has 15 residues. Germline V CDR1 and CDR2: SEHNR, FQNEAQ (reference sequence). Trimming cost V 6 bases and J 1 base, with 15 bases left between them. As DNA, the CDR3 is TGTGCCAGCAGTCCCAAGGGGGGATTCCAAGAGACCCAGTACTTC. As protein: CASSPKGGFQETQYF.

In its sample, this clonotype was seen a few times. The rearrangement uses TRBV29-1 and TRBJ1-4, with TRBD1 identical over 7 bases. Trimming at V came to 5 bases and at J to 5 bases, leaving 5 bases not matched to a gene. This CDR3 is 13 amino acids long. Germline V gene data show CDR1 as SQVTM and CDR2 as ANQGSEA. The DNA for the CDR3 is TGCAGCGTTCGACAGGGCATGAATGAAAAACTGTTTTTT. The encoded protein is CSVRQGMNEKLFF.